This entry lists 20 T cell receptor beta chains sequenced from one sample in a study of T cell repertoires in cytomegalovirus infection. In TCRdb, the reads were re-called with MiXCR into one record per CDR3 protein. The profile shows nearly 450,000 distinct CDR3 sequences, roughly a third of them singletons. The sample was PBMCs. These receptors all stem from a human donor in good health (CMV status not recorded). Some clones in this sample may be carry-over from other donors' samples.

This clonotype was seen repeatedly, ten times or more. The chain links TRBV7-6 to TRBJ2-1; 7 nucleotides align to TRBD1. The V gene's germline CDR1 is SGHVS and CDR2 FNYEAQ. The trim removed 1 base at V and 4 bases at J, leaving 4 bases unmatched. The CDR3 has 15 residues. CDR3 in DNA: TGTGCCAGCAGCTTAGGGGACAGTGAGTACAATGAGCAGTTCTTC. This sequence encodes CASSLGDSEYNEQFF.

V gene TRBV12-3 or TRBV12-4 combines with J gene TRBJ1-6, with D possibly being TRBD1 (6 bases). The CDR3 is 16 residues long. The ends were cut back, 4 bases at V and 7 bases at J, with 17 bases in the middle. The CDR3: CASSYSSGAENSPLHF. The CDR3 DNA reads TGTGCCAGCAGTTATTCGTCGGGGGCGGAAAATTCACCCCTCCACTTT.

This clonotype was counted only a few times. The gene calls are TRBV3-1 and TRBJ2-2; D not resolved. Trimming took 2 bases from V and 1 from J, leaving 17 bases between them. Germline V gene sequence: CDR1 LGHDT, CDR2 YNNKEL (reference sequence). The CDR3 totals 18 residues. The CDR3 region has the DNA TGTGCCAGCAGCCAACTCCCGGACCGACGTGAGAACACCGGGGAGCTGTTTTTT. Translating gives CASSQLPDRRENTGELFF.

The chain is built from TRBV4-1 and TRBJ2-7; no clear D gene. The CDR3 loop spans 14 amino acids. Germline assignment: CDR1 MGHRA and CDR2 YSYEKL. Trimming stripped 2 bases from V and 4 bases from J, with 12 bases between. The CDR3 loop reads CASSQNSIMYEQYF. CDR3 bases: TGCGCCAGCAGCCAAAACAGTATAATGTACGAGCAGTACTTC.

The sample holds a few counts of this clonotype. The chain has TRBV6-1 and TRBJ1-5, with 8 bases aligning to TRBD1. Germline-derived CDR1 and CDR2 are MNHNS and SASEGT. With V trimmed by 5 bases and J by 4 bases, 7 bases remained unmatched. The CDR3 is made up of 15 amino acids. CDR3 loop: CASSHSRTGNQPQHF. CDR3 nucleotide sequence: TGTGCCAGCAGTCACTCCCGGACAGGGAATCAGCCCCAGCATTTT.

This clonotype showed up just a few times. This chain uses TRBV19 with TRBJ2-7; D uncertain. Germline assignment: CDR1 LNHDA and CDR2 SQIVND (reference sequence). Trimming shortened V by 4 bases and J by 9 bases, and 10 bases separated the two germline ends. The CDR3 loop spans 11 amino acids. The CDR3 DNA follows: TGTGCCAGTAGTAACAACTGGGGGCAGTACTTC. Translating it yields CASSNNWGQYF. The whole variable domain, filled in from reference TRBV19 and TRBJ2-7, reads DGGITQSPKYLFRKEGQNVTLSCEQNLNHDAMYWYRQDPGQGLRLIYYSQIVNDFQKGDIAEGYSVSREKKESFPLTVTSAQKNPTAFYLCASSNNWGQYFGPGTRLTVT.

V is TRBV11-2 and J is TRBJ1-3; TRBD1 matches at 7 bases. V lost 5 bases to trimming and J lost 5 bases; unmatched junction nucleotides: 3. The CDR3 spans 13 residues. Per germline, CDR1 SGHAT and CDR2 FQNNGV. CDR3 in amino acids: CASSAQGRNTIYF. As DNA, the CDR3 is TGTGCCAGCAGCGCACAGGGGAGAAACACCATATATTTT.

This clonotype was seen many times. V and J are TRBV7-2 and TRBJ2-1, with 7 positions matching TRBD2. The CDR3 extends over 13 amino acids. V lost 4 bases to trimming and J lost 6 bases; unmatched junction nucleotides: 3. Germline CDR1 and CDR2: SGHTA and FQGNSA. CDR3 sequence: CASSSSGGNEQFF. The CDR3 DNA is TGTGCCAGCAGCTCGTCGGGGGGCAATGAGCAGTTCTTC.

The rearrangement links TRBV5-1 to TRBJ1-1, with D perhaps matching TRBD1 (6 bases). V lost 3 bases, J lost 4 bases, and 16 bases lay in between. The CDR3 has 15 residues. The germline CDR1 and CDR2 sequences are SGHRS and YFSETQ. For the CDR3, the DNA is TGCGCCAGCAGCTCCGGGGGCCCCACGGGCACTGAAGCTTTCTTT. Encoded protein: CASSSGGPTGTEAFF.

CDR3 nucleotide sequence: TGTGCCAGCAGCTTAGAAGTATCCCGTAATTCACCCCTCCACTTT. It codes for CASSLEVSRNSPLHF. This chain connects TRBV7-6 to TRBJ1-6, with no clear D. Trimming removed 1 base from V and 6 bases from J, with 10 bases in between. Germline-derived CDR1 and CDR2 are SGHVS and FNYEAQ. CDR3 length equals 15 residues.

This clonotype has a count of ten or more. The chain links TRBV4-2 to TRBJ1-4; D not certain. V gave up 2 bases and J gave up 8 bases, with 6 bases separating them. This CDR3 comprises 12 residues. Germline V gene sequence: CDR1 LGHNA, CDR2 YNFKEQ. The CDR3 loop is CASSQLGEKLFF. The CDR3 DNA sequence: TGTGCCAGCAGCCAACTTGGAGAAAAACTGTTTTTT.

This clonotype was detected ten times or more. The genes are TRBV7-2 and TRBJ2-5, with D unresolved. Germline V CDR1 and CDR2: SGHTA, FQGNSA. There are 13 residues in the CDR3. The ends were cut back, 0 bases at V and 4 bases at J, with 6 bases in the middle. Here the CDR3 DNA reads TGTGCCAGCAGCTTAGCGCTTTTAGAGACCCAGTACTTC. Protein product: CASSLALLETQYF. Based on the CDR3 plus reference TRBV7-2 and TRBJ2-5, the full variable domain is GAGVSQSPSNKVTEKGKDVELRCDPISGHTALYWYRQSLGQGLEFLIYFQGNSAPDKSGLPSDRFSAERTGGSVSTLTIQRTQQEDSAVYLCASSLALLETQYFGPGTRLLVL.

This clonotype was seen a few times. V gene TRBV12-3 or TRBV12-4 combines with J gene TRBJ2-3; TRBD2 matches 8 bases. V dropped 6 bases and J dropped 0; count of bases not matched to a gene: 5. This CDR3 region has 15 residues. This chain's CDR3 is CASSREGGSTDTQYF. The CDR3 nucleotides are TGTGCCAGCAGCCGGGAGGGGGGGAGCACAGATACGCAGTATTTT.

This rearrangement joins TRBV12-3 or TRBV12-4 to TRBJ1-1, with a possible D match to TRBD1 (6 bases). The CDR3 has 13 amino acids. The V and J ends lost 5 bases and 5 bases respectively, with 12 bases between them. The CDR3 coding sequence is TGTGCCAGCAGTCAATTGACAGGTACTGAAGCTTTCTTT. Translation: CASSQLTGTEAFF.

This clonotype was seen a handful of times. V gene TRBV6-5 combines with J gene TRBJ2-3; D may be TRBD1 or TRBD2 (5 bases each). Germline V gives CDR1 MNHEY, CDR2 SVGAGI. The CDR3 has 15 residues. V was trimmed by 2 bases and J by 1 base, leaving 10 bases between them. CDR3 nucleotides: TGTGCCAGCAGTTACGGGGGTGCGGGCACAGATACGCAGTATTTT. It encodes CASSYGGAGTDTQYF.

This clonotype has a count of ten or more. Its ends do not fully match the called genes, so a read error is possible. This CDR3 reads CASSPGPGEGETQYF. Here the CDR3 DNA reads TGTGCTAGCAGCCCCGGGCCGGGGGAAGGAGAGACCCAGTACTTC. The chain combines TRBV7-6 with TRBJ2-5; a weak D match, TRBD2 (6 bases). Germline CDR1 and CDR2: SGHVS and FNYEAQ. The CDR3 covers 15 residues. Using reference TRBV7-6 and TRBJ2-5 for the parts outside the CDR3, the full variable domain is GAGVSQSPRYKVTKRGQDVALRCDPISGHVSLYWYRQALGQGPEFLTYFNYEAQQDKSGLPNDRFSAERPEGSISTLTIQRTEQRDSAMYRCASSPGPGEGETQYFGPGTRLLVL.

V is TRBV28 and J is TRBJ1-6; D is perhaps TRBD1 (5 bases). Germline CDR1 is MDHEN and CDR2 is SYDVKM. The CDR3 loop spans 14 amino acids. The V and J ends lost 8 bases and 10 bases respectively, with 18 bases between them. CDR3 sequence (DNA): TGTGCCAGCGCTTCCCAGGGCCTCCGGTCACCCCTCCACTTT. Translation: CASASQGLRSPLHF.

This clonotype was detected only a few times. This chain uses TRBV7-9 with TRBJ1-1; the D gene is possibly TRBD1 (6 bases). V was cut by 3 bases and J by 1 base, with 15 bases left in between. Germline V gene lookup returns CDR1 SEHNR and CDR2 FQNEAQ (reference sequence). The CDR3 contains 16 residues. CDR3 loop: CASSFGRTDTNTEAFF. The CDR3 DNA is TGTGCCAGCAGCTTTGGGAGGACAGATACGAACACTGAAGCTTTCTTT.

This clonotype was counted only a few times. V is TRBV6-4 and J is TRBJ2-1, with D uncertain. Between the trimmed V and J ends, which lost 6 bases and 2 bases, there was a span of 8 bases. CDR3 length: 13 residues. Germline assignment: CDR1 MRHNA and CDR2 SNTAGT. The CDR3 here is CASSKGTYNEQFF. The CDR3 DNA sequence: TGTGCCAGCAGCAAAGGGACCTACAATGAGCAGTTCTTC.

DNA for the CDR3: TGTGCCAGCACAGGCGGACTATCAGCCGGGGAGCTGTTTTTT. Translating it yields CASTGGLSAGELFF. J is TRBJ2-2 and V is TRBV6-5; D perhaps matches TRBD2 (6 bases). Trimming removed 7 bases from V and 6 bases from J, with 15 bases in between. From germline, CDR1 is MNHEY and CDR2 SVGAGI. This CDR3 has 14 amino acids.